The TCR beta chain described here comes from a study of T-cell memory formation after mild COVID-19. The wider study: TCR clusters largely stayed donor specific.

The CDR3 spans 19 residues. Germline V gives CDR1 MNHEY, CDR2 SMNVEV (reference sequence). The V gene end was trimmed by 6 bases and the J gene end by 3 bases; junction bases not matched to a gene: 17. This clonotype was recorded a few times. TCRdb fed the 5' RACE reads into MiXCR, producing one record per CDR3 protein. The repertoire consists of 170,000 or so distinct CDR3 sequences, with about a fifth occurring once and the leading ten covering roughly 23%. The rearrangement uses TRBV27 and TRBJ2-3; 11 bases map to TRBD2. The material sequenced was PBMCs or a T cell subset sorted from them (not recorded which). This clonotype originated in an adult woman who had mild COVID-19 (a few samples of this study predate the infection). Cell type and time point are not known. CDR3 protein: CASSHLGLADPRRTDTQYF. DNA of the CDR3: TGTGCCAGCAGCCACCTGGGACTAGCGGACCCAAGACGGACAGATACGCAGTATTTT.